Listed below are T cell receptor beta chains from one sample, sequenced in a study of T cells after yellow fever vaccination. TCRdb re-called the 5' RACE reads with MiXCR, one entry per CDR3 protein. The sample yields 350,000 to 450,000 distinct CDR3 sequences, roughly a sixth seen once. The source was PBMCs, collected before the yellow fever booster vaccination. The receptors were sampled from a young man who received the YFV17D yellow fever vaccine. Each CDR3 is given with its conserved first and last residue. D genes are given only for firm matches. Rows may omit the clone size; those that give it use once, few, many or a size class.

TRBV4-3	NA	TRBJ2-3	NA	CASSQDSGTDTQYF	TGCGCCAGCAGCCAAGATTCAGGGACAGATACGCAGTATTTT
TRBV20-1	NA	TRBJ2-3	NA	CSAGLFTEIRSQYF	TGCAGTGCAGGCCTATTCACCGAGATACGTTCGCAGTATTTT
TRBV20-1	TRBD2	TRBJ2-5	few	CSARDLTSGGAGETQYF	TGCAGTGCTAGAGATCTTACTAGCGGGGGGGCCGGGGAGACCCAGTACTTC
TRBV6-5	TRBD1	TRBJ1-1	NA	CASSFKTGEGYMNTEAFF	TGTGCCAGCAGTTTCAAGACAGGGGAAGGGTACATGAACACTGAAGCTTTCTTT
TRBV7-6	TRBD1	TRBJ2-2	few	CASSPGDRGIVGELFF	TGTGCCAGCAGCCCCGGCGACAGGGGGATCGTCGGGGAGCTGTTTTTT
TRBV2	NA	TRBJ1-6	NA	CASSAIDSPLHF	TGTGCCAGCAGTGCCATAGATTCACCCCTCCACTTT
TRBV7-2	TRBD2	TRBJ2-1	many	CASSETSGGAREQFF	TGTGCCAGCAGTGAAACTAGCGGGGGGGCTCGTGAGCAGTTCTTC
TRBV9	NA	TRBJ2-1	few	CASRMGDWAGEQFF	TGTGCCAGCAGAATGGGGGATTGGGCAGGTGAGCAGTTCTTC
TRBV11-2	NA	TRBJ2-2	NA	CASNRRNSNTGELFF	TGTGCCAGCAACCGCAGGAATTCGAACACCGGGGAGCTGTTTTTT
TRBV29-1	NA	TRBJ2-1	NA	CSVDWGGNEQFF	TGCAGCGTTGATTGGGGTGGTAATGAGCAGTTCTTC
TRBV6-2/TRBV6-3	NA	TRBJ1-1	NA	CASSSTSTGNTEAFF	TGTGCCAGCAGCTCAACCTCGACAGGGAACACTGAAGCTTTCTTT
TRBV7-9	NA	TRBJ1-5	few	CASSARDLQPQHF	TGTGCCAGCAGCGCCAGGGATCTTCAGCCCCAGCATTTT
TRBV29-1	NA	TRBJ1-2	few	CSVAPGLVNYGYTF	TGCAGCGTTGCTCCGGGCCTAGTTAACTATGGCTACACCTTC
TRBV9	NA	TRBJ1-2	few	CASSVGRHGYTF	TGTGCCAGCAGCGTAGGCAGGCATGGCTACACCTTC
TRBV10-3	NA	TRBJ1-2	NA	CAILDNYGYTF	TGTGCCATCCTTGATAACTATGGCTACACCTTC
TRBV7-2	TRBD2	TRBJ2-5	NA	CASSFQRGDGETQYF	TGTGCCAGCAGCTTCCAGCGGGGGGACGGGGAGACCCAGTACTTC
TRBV7-9	NA	TRBJ2-5	NA	CASSLVIGETQYF	TGTGCCAGCAGCTTGGTTATAGGCGAGACCCAGTACTTC
TRBV18	TRBD1	TRBJ2-3	NA	CASSPRGTALNTQYF	TGTGCCAGCTCTCCCCGAGGGACAGCATTAAATACGCAGTATTTT
TRBV12-3/TRBV12-4	TRBD1	TRBJ2-3	NA	CASSLTGGGYDTQYF	TGTGCCAGCAGTTTGACAGGGGGCGGTTACGATACGCAGTATTTT
TRBV5-1	TRBD2	TRBJ2-3	NA	CASSLGRLAGGPDTQYF	TGCGCCAGCAGCTTGGGGCGCCTGGCGGGGGGGCCAGATACGCAGTATTTT
TRBV7-2	NA	TRBJ2-5	few	CASSLGSDFVYQETQYF	TGTGCCAGCAGCTTAGGGTCCGACTTCGTGTACCAAGAGACCCAGTACTTC
TRBV29-1	NA	TRBJ2-1	NA	CSAERDAALQFF	TGCAGCGCCGAACGGGACGCCGCTTTGCAGTTCTTC
TRBV12-3/TRBV12-4	TRBD2	TRBJ2-3	few	CASRQLGGAEDTQYF	TGTGCCAGCAGGCAACTCGGGGGGGCAGAAGATACGCAGTATTTT
TRBV6-6	NA	TRBJ2-2	few	CASSPTYSSGELFF	TGTGCCAGCAGCCCCACATATTCGTCCGGGGAGCTGTTTTTT
TRBV5-1	TRBD2	TRBJ2-3	NA	CASSLDASGGSGTQYF	TGCGCCAGCAGCTTGGACGCTAGCGGGGGCAGTGGTACGCAGTATTTT
TRBV7-7	NA	TRBJ2-5	NA	CASSLGPSEGTQYF	TGTGCCAGCAGCCTCGGGCCCTCCGAAGGAACCCAGTACTTC
TRBV10-3	TRBD2	TRBJ2-1	NA	CAIRGLAFDNEQFF	TGTGCCATCAGGGGACTAGCGTTTGATAATGAGCAGTTCTTC
TRBV27	NA	TRBJ2-2	NA	CASSRGTGANTGELFF	TGTGCCAGCAGTAGGGGTACAGGCGCGAACACCGGGGAGCTGTTTTTT
TRBV4-3	NA	TRBJ2-3	NA	CASSQDRGPRNLADTQYF	TGCGCCAGCAGCCAAGATCGGGGGCCCAGGAACTTAGCAGATACGCAGTATTTT
TRBV6-5	TRBD1	TRBJ2-7	few	CATGTANYEQYF	TGTGCCACCGGGACAGCGAATTACGAGCAGTACTTC
TRBV6-1	TRBD1	TRBJ1-2	few	CASSEAIPRRGRADGYTF	TGTGCCAGCAGTGAAGCGATACCCCGCAGGGGGCGCGCGGATGGCTACACCTTC
TRBV4-3	TRBD1	TRBJ2-1	few	CASSQDWDSYNEQFF	TGCGCCAGCAGCCAAGATTGGGACAGTTACAATGAGCAGTTCTTC
TRBV7-9	NA	TRBJ1-1	few	CASSLGGGLPNTEAFF	TGTGCCAGCAGCTTAGGAGGGGGGCTACCGAACACTGAAGCTTTCTTT
TRBV7-9	NA	TRBJ1-6	few	CASGNTELYNSPLHF	TGTGCCAGCGGGAACACCGAGCTTTATAATTCACCCCTCCACTTT
TRBV10-3	NA	TRBJ1-6	NA	CAITSEGLNSPLHF	TGTGCCATCACGTCGGAGGGACTTAATTCACCCCTCCACTTT
TRBV12-3/TRBV12-4	NA	TRBJ1-4	NA	CASSFGPNEKLFF	TGTGCCAGCAGTTTCGGCCCTAATGAAAAACTGTTTTTT
TRBV5-1	NA	TRBJ2-3	NA	CASSLYGGRDTQYF	TGCGCCAGCAGCTTGTACGGGGGCAGGGATACGCAGTATTTT